Listed below are T cell receptor beta chains from one sample, sequenced in a study of blood T cell repertoires in COVID-19. Sequencing was performed with immunoSEQ multiplex PCR; in TCRdb, only in-frame clones are kept and a portion is missing. The sample lists 390,000 or so clones, roughly 90% occurring once. Sequenced: peripheral blood. The origin of the receptors is a woman aged 30 to 39 with COVID-19, enrolled during active disease. CDR3s include the opening cysteine and the closing phenylalanine or tryptophan. The D gene is left open where the match is weak. Clone size is given for some rows only: seen once, a few or many times, or a class if the clone is expanded.

v_gene	abundance	j_gene	d_gene	CDR3nt	CDR3aa
TRBV2	-	TRBJ2-7	-	TGTGCCAGCAGGCAGGGTTACTCCTACGAGCAGTACTTC	CASRQGYSYEQYF
TRBV6-5	once	TRBJ2-1	-	TGTGCCAGCAGGTCTAGTCCGTCCCCCTACAATGAGCAGTTCTTC	CASRSSPSPYNEQFF
TRBV5-8	-	TRBJ2-5	-	TGTGCCAGCAGCGCTGGACAGTCCGGGACCCAGTACTTC	CASSAGQSGTQYF
TRBV7-2	-	TRBJ2-1	-	TGTGCCAGCAGCTCAAGCGGTGGGCGGGGTGAGTTCTTC	CASSSSGGRGEFF
TRBV4-3	-	TRBJ2-2	-	TGCGCCAGCAACCCTGGGGGGTTTAGTTACACCGGGGAGCTGTTTTTT	CASNPGGFSYTGELFF
TRBV11-3	-	TRBJ2-5	TRBD2	TGTGCCAGCAGCTCTAGGACTAGCGGAGGGGTGGAGACCCAGTACTTC	CASSSRTSGGVETQYF
TRBV5-6	-	TRBJ2-5	TRBD2	TGTGCCAGCAGCTTCACTAGCGGGAGTCGGCAAGAGACCCAGTACTTC	CASSFTSGSRQETQYF
TRBV11-2	-	TRBJ2-2	-	TGTGCCAGCAGCTCCAGGGGTGCAAACACCGGGGAGCTGTTTTTT	CASSSRGANTGELFF
TRBV29-1	-	TRBJ1-3	-	TGCAGCGGACGGACAGCTGGAAACACCATATATTTT	CSGRTAGNTIYF
TRBV29-1	-	TRBJ2-6	-	TGCAGCGTTTACTCTGGGGCCAACGTCCTGACTTTC	CSVYSGANVLTF
TRBV3-1/TRBV3-2	-	TRBJ1-1	TRBD1	TGTGCCAGCAGCCCAACCGGACAGGGGGTAGAGAACACTGAAGCTTTCTTT	CASSPTGQGVENTEAFF
TRBV30	-	TRBJ2-1	TRBD1	TGTGCCTGGGAAAAGGGGAAGGGGGCGGCCTACAATGAGCAGTTCTTC	CAWEKGKGAAYNEQFF
TRBV2	-	TRBJ2-1	TRBD2	TGTGCCAGCAGTGAACTAGCGGGAGGGGATGAGCAGTTCTTC	CASSELAGGDEQFF
TRBV6-5	-	TRBJ1-1	-	TGTGCCAGCAGTCGGGGGTTATTCGGCACTGAAGCTTTCTTT	CASSRGLFGTEAFF
TRBV10-3	-	TRBJ1-1	TRBD1	TGTGCCATCAGTTCCGGACAGGGAGGGACTGAAGCTTTCTTT	CAISSGQGGTEAFF
TRBV7-9	-	TRBJ2-1	-	TGTGCCAGCAGCTCCGCCCTTCGACTAGTCTTCTCCAATGAGCAGTTCTTC	CASSSALRLVFSNEQFF
TRBV11-3	-	TRBJ1-1	-	TGTGCCAGCAGCTTAGATAACTCCAGGGGAGCTTTCTTT	CASSLDNSRGAFF
TRBV9	-	TRBJ1-2	TRBD1	TGTGCCAGCAGTACGGGGACAGCATTCTATGGCTACACCTTC	CASSTGTAFYGYTF
TRBV5-5	-	TRBJ1-1	-	TGTGCCAGCAGCTTACAGGGCAGAAACACTGAAGCTTTCTTT	CASSLQGRNTEAFF
TRBV6-5	-	TRBJ2-5	-	TGTGCCAGCAGTTACTCGTCGGGGCAAGAGACCCAGTACTTC	CASSYSSGQETQYF
TRBV2	-	TRBJ2-2	TRBD2	TGTGCCAGCGCTTTCGCGGGGGGTCCGAACACCGGGGAGCTGTTTTTT	CASAFAGGPNTGELFF
TRBV12-2	-	TRBJ2-1	-	TGTGCAAGTCGCTGGGAGGTTTGGGGCCTAGCGGGGAACAATGAGCAGTTCTTC	CASRWEVWGLAGNNEQFF
TRBV11-2	-	TRBJ1-1	-	TGTGCCAGCAGCCCCCACGGACAGACCTTCAACACTGAAGCTTTCTTT	CASSPHGQTFNTEAFF
TRBV7-2	-	TRBJ2-5	TRBD2	TGTGCCAGCAGCTTAGTCGGCGGGGGTAACCAAGAGACCCAGTACTTC	CASSLVGGGNQETQYF
TRBV5-6	-	TRBJ1-2	-	TGTGCCAGCAGCCCCCCCAGCGGTTACAACTATGGCTACACCTTC	CASSPPSGYNYGYTF
TRBV10-3	once	TRBJ1-1	-	TGTGCCATCAGTGAGTCGGCTGGGAAGGAGGCTGAAGCTTTCTTT	CAISESAGKEAEAFF
TRBV11-2	-	TRBJ2-7	TRBD1	TGTGCCAGCAGCTCTGGACAGGGCTACGAGCAGTACTTC	CASSSGQGYEQYF
TRBV2	-	TRBJ2-3	-	TGTGCCAGCAGTGAGAACTCAGATACGCAGTATTTT	CASSENSDTQYF
TRBV7-2	-	TRBJ2-5	-	TGTGCCAGCAGCCCGCTTAGGGGCGGACAGTACTTC	CASSPLRGGQYF
TRBV29-1	few	TRBJ1-2	TRBD1	TGCAGCGCTGCAGGGGGCCCAACCTATGGCTACACCTTC	CSAAGGPTYGYTF
TRBV7-2	-	TRBJ1-1	-	TGTGCCAGCAGCTTTTCAGCGGGGGTCGGTCCCACGGGCGAAGCTTTCTTT	CASSFSAGVGPTGEAFF
TRBV19	once	TRBJ2-2	-	TGTGCCAGTACCCCCGTCGGGGACACCGGGGAGCTGTTTTTT	CASTPVGDTGELFF
TRBV19	-	TRBJ2-6	-	TGTGCCAGTAGTAGGGGGCAGGGGAGATCCGGGGCCAACGTCCTGACTTTC	CASSRGQGRSGANVLTF